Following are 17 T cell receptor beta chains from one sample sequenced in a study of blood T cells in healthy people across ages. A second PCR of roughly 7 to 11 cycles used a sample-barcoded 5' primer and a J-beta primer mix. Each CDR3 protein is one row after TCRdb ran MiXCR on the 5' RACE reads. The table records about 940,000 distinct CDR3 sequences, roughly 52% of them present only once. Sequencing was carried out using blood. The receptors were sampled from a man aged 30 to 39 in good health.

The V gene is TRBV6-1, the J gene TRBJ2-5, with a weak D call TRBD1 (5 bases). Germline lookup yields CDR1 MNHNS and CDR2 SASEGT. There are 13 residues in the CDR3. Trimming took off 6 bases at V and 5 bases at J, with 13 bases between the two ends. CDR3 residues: CASRTRESETQYF. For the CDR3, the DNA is TGTGCCAGCAGGACCAGGGAATCGGAGACCCAGTACTTC.

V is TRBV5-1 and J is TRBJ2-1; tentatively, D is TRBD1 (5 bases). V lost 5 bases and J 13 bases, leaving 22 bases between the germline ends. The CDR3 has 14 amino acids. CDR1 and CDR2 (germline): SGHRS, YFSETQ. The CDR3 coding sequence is TGCGCCAGCAGTTCTGGGGCGTCGCAAGAGACCCAGTTCTTC. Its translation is CASSSGASQETQFF.

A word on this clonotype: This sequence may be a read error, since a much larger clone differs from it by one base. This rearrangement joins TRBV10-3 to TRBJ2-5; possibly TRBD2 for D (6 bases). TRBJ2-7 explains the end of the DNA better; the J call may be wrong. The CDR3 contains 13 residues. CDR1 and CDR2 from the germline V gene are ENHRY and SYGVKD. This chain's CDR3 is CAFSGGSDYEQYF. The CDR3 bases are TGTGCCTTCAGTGGGGGGTCGGATTACGAGCAGTACTTC.

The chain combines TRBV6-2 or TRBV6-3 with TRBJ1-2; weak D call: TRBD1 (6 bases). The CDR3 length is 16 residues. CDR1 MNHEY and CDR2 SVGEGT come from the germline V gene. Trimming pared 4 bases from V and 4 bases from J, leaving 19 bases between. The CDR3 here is CASSWGIQGTLYGYTF. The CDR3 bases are TGTGCCAGCAGTTGGGGAATTCAGGGGACTCTCTATGGCTACACCTTC.

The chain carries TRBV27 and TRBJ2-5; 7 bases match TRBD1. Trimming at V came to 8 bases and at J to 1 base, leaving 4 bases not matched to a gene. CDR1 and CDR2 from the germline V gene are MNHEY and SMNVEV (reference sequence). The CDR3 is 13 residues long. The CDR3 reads CASGHRGQETQYF. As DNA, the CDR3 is TGTGCCAGCGGTCACAGGGGCCAAGAGACCCAGTACTTC.

The CDR3 loop is CASTVSPNPTDTQYF. For the CDR3, the DNA is TGTGCCAGCACCGTTTCCCCCAATCCCACAGATACGCAGTATTTT. The rearrangement links TRBV2 to TRBJ2-3; D remains ambiguous. Per the germline V gene, CDR1 is SNHLY and CDR2 is FYNNEI. The CDR3 runs to 15 residues. Trimming shortened V by 7 bases and J by 2 bases, and 16 bases separated the two germline ends.

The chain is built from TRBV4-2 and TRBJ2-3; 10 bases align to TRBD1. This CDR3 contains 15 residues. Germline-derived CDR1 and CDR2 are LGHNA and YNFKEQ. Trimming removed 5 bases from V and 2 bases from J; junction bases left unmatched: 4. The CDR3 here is CASSADRGNTDTQYF. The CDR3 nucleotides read TGTGCCAGCAGCGCGGACAGGGGGAACACAGATACGCAGTATTTT.

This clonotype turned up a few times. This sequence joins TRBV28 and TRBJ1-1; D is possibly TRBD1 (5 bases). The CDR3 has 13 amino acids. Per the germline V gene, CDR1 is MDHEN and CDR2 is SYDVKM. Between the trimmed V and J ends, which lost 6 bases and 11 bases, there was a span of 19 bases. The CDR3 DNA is TGTGCCAGCAGGGAACAGGAGCCCCCAAAGGCTTTCTTT. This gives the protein CASREQEPPKAFF. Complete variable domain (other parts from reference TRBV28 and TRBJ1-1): DVKVTQSSRYLVKRTGEKVFLECVQDMDHENMFWYRQDPGLGLRLIYFSYDVKMKEKGDIPEGYSVSREKKERFSLILESASTNQTSMYLCASREQEPPKAFFGQGTRLTVV.

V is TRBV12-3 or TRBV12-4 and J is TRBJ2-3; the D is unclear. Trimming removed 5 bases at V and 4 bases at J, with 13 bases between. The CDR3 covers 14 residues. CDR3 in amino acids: CASSLSHLPDTQYF. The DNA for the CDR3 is TGTGCCAGCAGTCTATCGCACCTCCCAGATACGCAGTATTTT.

CDR3 sequence: CASSSTGQDYNEQFF. In DNA form, the CDR3 reads TGTGCCAGCAGCTCTACGGGACAAGACTACAATGAGCAGTTCTTC. J is TRBJ2-1 and V is TRBV7-9, with a possible D match to TRBD1 (6 bases). The length of the CDR3 is 15 residues. Trimming cost V 4 bases and J 3 bases, with 13 bases left between them. Germline CDR1 is SEHNR and CDR2 is FQNEAQ (reference sequence).

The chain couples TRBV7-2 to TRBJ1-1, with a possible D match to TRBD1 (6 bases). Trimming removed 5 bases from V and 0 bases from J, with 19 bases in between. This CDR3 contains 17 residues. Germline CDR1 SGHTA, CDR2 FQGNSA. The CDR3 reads CASSKQGSFFMNTEAFF. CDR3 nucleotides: TGTGCCAGCAGCAAGCAGGGGAGTTTCTTCATGAACACTGAAGCTTTCTTT.

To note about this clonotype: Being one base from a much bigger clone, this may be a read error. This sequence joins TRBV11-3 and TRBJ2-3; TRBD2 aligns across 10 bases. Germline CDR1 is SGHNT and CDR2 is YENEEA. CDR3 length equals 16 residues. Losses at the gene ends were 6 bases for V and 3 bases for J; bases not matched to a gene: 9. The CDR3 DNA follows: TGTGCCAGCAGTTACCCAGCGGGGGGGCCAACAGATACGCAGTATTTT. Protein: CASSYPAGGPTDTQYF.

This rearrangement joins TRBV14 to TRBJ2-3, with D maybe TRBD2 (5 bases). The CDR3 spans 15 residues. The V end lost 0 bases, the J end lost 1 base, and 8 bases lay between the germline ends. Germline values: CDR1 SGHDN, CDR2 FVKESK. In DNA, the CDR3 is TGTGCCAGCAGCCAAGAGTGGAGGCGCACAGATACGCAGTATTTT. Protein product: CASSQEWRRTDTQYF.

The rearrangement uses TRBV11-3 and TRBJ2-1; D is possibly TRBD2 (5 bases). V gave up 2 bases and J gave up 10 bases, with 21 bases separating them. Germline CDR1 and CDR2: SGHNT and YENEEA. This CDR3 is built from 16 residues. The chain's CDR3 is CASSLRGSELSIEQFF. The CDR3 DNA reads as TGTGCCAGCAGCTTAAGAGGGTCCGAGCTATCGATCGAGCAGTTCTTC.

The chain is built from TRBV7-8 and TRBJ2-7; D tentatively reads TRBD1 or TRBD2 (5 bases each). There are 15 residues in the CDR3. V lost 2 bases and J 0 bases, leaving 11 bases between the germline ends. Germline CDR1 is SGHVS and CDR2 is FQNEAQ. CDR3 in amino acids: CASSLYGTPSYEQYF. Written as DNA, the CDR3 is TGTGCCAGCAGCTTATACGGGACGCCCTCCTACGAGCAGTACTTC.

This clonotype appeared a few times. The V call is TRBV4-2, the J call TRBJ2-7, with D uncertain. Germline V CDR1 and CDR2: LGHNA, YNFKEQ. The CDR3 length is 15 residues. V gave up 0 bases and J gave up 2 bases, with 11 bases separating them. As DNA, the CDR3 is TGTGCCAGCAGCCAAGATTCGGCCGGAACCTACGAGCAGTACTTC. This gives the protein CASSQDSAGTYEQYF.

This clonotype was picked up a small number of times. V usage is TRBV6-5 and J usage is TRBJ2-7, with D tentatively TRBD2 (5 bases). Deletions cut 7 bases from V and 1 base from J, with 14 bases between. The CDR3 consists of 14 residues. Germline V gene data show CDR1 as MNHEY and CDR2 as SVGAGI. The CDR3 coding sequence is TGTGCCAGCACGGCGACGGGAAATTCCTACGAGCAGTACTTC. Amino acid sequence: CASTATGNSYEQYF.